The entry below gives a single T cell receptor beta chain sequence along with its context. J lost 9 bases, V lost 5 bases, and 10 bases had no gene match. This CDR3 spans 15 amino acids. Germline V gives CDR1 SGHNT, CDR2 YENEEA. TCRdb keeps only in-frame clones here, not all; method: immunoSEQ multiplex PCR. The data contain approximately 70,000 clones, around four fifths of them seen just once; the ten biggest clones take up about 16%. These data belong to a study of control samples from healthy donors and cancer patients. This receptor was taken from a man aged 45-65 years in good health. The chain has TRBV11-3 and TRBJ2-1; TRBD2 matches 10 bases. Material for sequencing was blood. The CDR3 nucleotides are TGTGCCAGCAGCCTGGCTAGCGGGAGTTTTAGTGAGCAGTTCTTC. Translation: CASSLASGSFSEQFF.